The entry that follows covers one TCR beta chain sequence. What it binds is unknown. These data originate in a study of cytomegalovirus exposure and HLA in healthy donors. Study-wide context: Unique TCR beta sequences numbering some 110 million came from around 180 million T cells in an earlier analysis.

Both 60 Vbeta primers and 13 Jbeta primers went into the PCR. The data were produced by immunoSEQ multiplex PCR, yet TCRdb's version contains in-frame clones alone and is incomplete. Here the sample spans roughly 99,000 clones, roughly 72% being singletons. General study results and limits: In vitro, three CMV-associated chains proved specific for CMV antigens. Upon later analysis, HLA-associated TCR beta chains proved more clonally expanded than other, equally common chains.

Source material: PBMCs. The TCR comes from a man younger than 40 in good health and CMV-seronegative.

In DNA, the CDR3 is TGTGCCAGCTCACCCTACTTCGGGGAGGGGCCTAACTATGGCTACACCTTC. Encoded protein: CASSPYFGEGPNYGYTF. The chain uses TRBV18 and TRBJ1-2; D may be TRBD1 (5 bases). The CDR3 spans 17 residues. Germline lookup yields CDR1 KGHSH and CDR2 LQKENI. Deletions cut 3 bases from V and 0 bases from J, with 17 bases between.